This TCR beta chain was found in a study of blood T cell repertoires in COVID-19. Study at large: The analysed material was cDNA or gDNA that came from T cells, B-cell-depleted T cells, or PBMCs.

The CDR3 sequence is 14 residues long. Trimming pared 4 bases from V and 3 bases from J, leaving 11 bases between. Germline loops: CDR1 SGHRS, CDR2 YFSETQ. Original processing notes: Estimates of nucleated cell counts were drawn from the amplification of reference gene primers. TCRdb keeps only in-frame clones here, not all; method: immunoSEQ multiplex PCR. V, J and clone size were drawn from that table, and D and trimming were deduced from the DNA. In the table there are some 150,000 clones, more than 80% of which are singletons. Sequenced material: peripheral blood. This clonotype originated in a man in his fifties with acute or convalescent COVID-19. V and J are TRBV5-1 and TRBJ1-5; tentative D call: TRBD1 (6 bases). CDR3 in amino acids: CASSTGQHNQPQHF. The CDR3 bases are TGCGCCAGCAGCACCGGACAGCACAATCAGCCCCAGCATTTT. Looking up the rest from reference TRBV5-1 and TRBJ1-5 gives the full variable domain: KAGVTQTPRYLIKTRGQQVTLSCSPISGHRSVSWYQQTPGQGLQFLFEYFSETQRNKGNFPGRFSGRQFSNSRSEMNVSTLELGDSALYLCASSTGQHNQPQHFGDGTRLSIL.